Shown below are 7 T cell receptor beta chains from a single sample sequenced in a study of blood T cell repertoires in COVID-19. Produced via immunoSEQ multiplex PCR; TCRdb's table is partial and in-frame only. The profile shows around 200,000 clones, around 87% of them singletons. The material sequenced was peripheral blood. The receptors were gathered from a man younger than 30 with active or convalescent COVID-19.

The chain couples TRBV6-5 to TRBJ1-2; the match to TRBD1 covers 8 bases. V lost 7 bases and J lost 10; bases outside the gene matches: 14. CDR3 size: 14 residues. CDR1 is MNHEY, CDR2 SVGAGI, per germline. The CDR3 sequence is CASNQMDREEVYTF. The CDR3 coding sequence is TGTGCCAGCAACCAAATGGACAGGGAAGAAGTCTACACCTTC.

The CDR3 coding sequence is TGTGCCAGCAGGGACGGGGATGAGCAGTTCTTC. Protein: CASRDGDEQFF. V and J are TRBV11-3 and TRBJ2-1; TRBD2 is a possible D gene (5 bases). The V end was cut by 6 bases, the J end by 8 bases, with 8 bases between. CDR3 length: 11 residues. Germline V gene lookup returns CDR1 SGHNT and CDR2 YENEEA.

This rearrangement joins TRBV27 to TRBJ1-1; D unresolved. The V gene's germline CDR1 is MNHEY and CDR2 SMNVEV (reference sequence). CDR3 length equals 14 residues. Trimming removed 2 bases from V and 2 bases from J, with 9 bases in between. CDR3 nucleotides: TGTGCCAGCAGTTTAGCCGGGGTCAACACTGAAGCTTTCTTT. Amino acids: CASSLAGVNTEAFF.

The gene calls are TRBV28 and TRBJ1-2, with 9 nucleotides matching TRBD1. Looked up from germline, CDR1 is MDHEN and CDR2 is SYDVKM. The CDR3 covers 17 residues. V lost 3 bases, J lost 6 bases, and 14 bases stayed unmatched. The CDR3 nucleotides are TGTGCCAGCAGTTTTTCAGGGTATGGACAGGGGCTCCATGGCTACACCTTC. Translation: CASSFSGYGQGLHGYTF.

The genes are TRBV10-3 and TRBJ2-7; TRBD2 matches at 9 bases. Germline V gene sequence: CDR1 ENHRY, CDR2 SYGVKD. V trimming: 4 bases; J trimming: 1 base; junction bases outside the gene matches: 14. The CDR3 length is 18 residues. CDR3 in amino acids: CAISAIGLGAGGSYEQYV. The CDR3 DNA is TGTGCCATCAGTGCGATTGGTCTGGGAGCGGGGGGTTCCTACGAGCAGTACGTC.

The chain employs TRBV5-4 and TRBJ2-7; 11 bases fit TRBD1. This CDR3 is 14 amino acids long. Germline CDR1 SGHNT, CDR2 YYREEE (reference sequence). V trimming: 2 bases; J trimming: 3 bases; junction bases outside the gene matches: 1. CDR3 in amino acids: CASSLGTGGYEQYF. In DNA, the CDR3 is TGTGCCAGCAGCTTAGGGACAGGGGGCTACGAGCAGTACTTC.

This clone was counted a single time. Other DNA sequences in this sample translate to the same CDR3. The chain couples TRBV18 to TRBJ1-1, with TRBD1 matching 8 bases. The V and J ends lost 6 bases and 1 base, in that order; junction bases with no gene match: 4. Germline V gene sequence: CDR1 KGHSH, CDR2 LQKENI. The CDR3 loop spans 14 amino acids. The DNA for the CDR3 is TGTGCCAGCTCGCCCGGACAGGGGAACACTGAAGCTTTCTTT. Amino acid sequence: CASSPGQGNTEAFF.